Below are 29 T cell receptor beta chains sequenced from a single sample in a study of human T cells and chemical hapten exposure. The time point denotes: patch test 1, 2 weeks after DPC sensitization. Treatment here: therapeutic diphenylcyclopropenone sensitization with weekly scalp DPC. TCRdb re-analysed the RACE reads in MiXCR, keeping a single row per CDR3 protein. The sample contains 380,000 or so distinct CDR3 sequences, more than 4.5% of which appear only once. The sequencing used whole blood, collected in connection with sensitization to the hapten diphenylcyclopropenone (DPC). These receptors originate from a woman in her forties or fifties with alopecia areata. Some clones in this sample may be carry-over from other donors' samples.

This clonotype was counted ten times or more. The V and J genes are TRBV5-1 and TRBJ2-5, with D hard to call. Germline CDR1 SGHRS, CDR2 YFSETQ. Deletions cut 0 bases from V and 4 bases from J, with 10 bases between. CDR3 length equals 14 residues. CDR3 bases: TGCGCCAGCAGCTTGGGTGGCGGACGAGAGACCCAGTACTTC. This translates into CASSLGGGRETQYF.

This clonotype was observed many times. CDR3 in amino acids: CASSSPGGREKLFF. Here the CDR3 DNA reads TGTGCCAGCAGTTCCCCAGGGGGCCGTGAAAAACTGTTTTTT. The chain couples TRBV12-3 or TRBV12-4 to TRBJ1-4; 8 nucleotides agree with TRBD1. CDR3 size: 14 residues. Losses at the gene ends were 4 bases for V and 7 bases for J; bases not matched to a gene: 5.

This clonotype has ten or more counts. The chain has TRBV10-3 and TRBJ2-7, with TRBD2 identical over 7 bases. Germline V CDR1 and CDR2: ENHRY, SYGVKD. V lost 6 bases, J lost 3 bases, and 14 bases stayed unmatched. The CDR3 runs 16 residues. The CDR3 loop is CAISSGTKHIHYEQYF. The CDR3 DNA follows: TGTGCCATCAGCTCCGGGACTAAACATATACACTACGAGCAGTACTTC.

Concerning this clonotype itself: This sequence may be a read error, since a much larger clone differs from it by one base. The V call is TRBV12-3 or TRBV12-4, the J call TRBJ1-1; unclear D gene. The CDR3 contains 13 residues. This CDR3 is CASSLNMNSEAFF. The CDR3 coding sequence is TGTGCCAGCAGTCTCAACATGAACTCTGAAGCTTTCTTT.

This clonotype was picked up many times. This rearrangement joins TRBV6-2 or TRBV6-3 to TRBJ1-5; 10 bases fit TRBD1. Per germline, CDR1 MNHEY and CDR2 SVGEGT. V shed 7 bases, J shed 8 bases, and the junction held 8 bases outside the gene matches. The CDR3 spans 14 residues. The CDR3 is CASTLDRGQEPQHF. The CDR3 DNA reads TGTGCCAGCACCCTCGACAGGGGGCAGGAGCCCCAGCATTTT.

At least ten counts were recorded for this clonotype. The genes are TRBV9 and TRBJ2-7, with 7 bases identical to TRBD2. Trimming removed 3 bases from V and 7 bases from J; junction bases left unmatched: 10. The V gene's germline CDR1 is SGDLS and CDR2 YYNGEE. This CDR3 has 14 amino acids. CDR3 in amino acids: CASSGSGVVQEQYF. The CDR3 bases are TGTGCCAGCAGCGGAAGCGGGGTCGTTCAAGAGCAGTACTTC.

This clonotype was observed many times. The V and J genes are TRBV25-1 and TRBJ2-7; D is uncertain. The CDR3 has 11 residues. V was cut by 6 bases and J by 3 bases, with 6 bases left in between. CDR1 MGHDK and CDR2 SYGVNS come from the germline V gene. The CDR3 here is CASRVNYEQYF. The CDR3 DNA sequence: TGTGCCAGCAGAGTAAACTACGAGCAGTACTTC.

This clonotype showed up many times. V usage is TRBV11-2 and J usage is TRBJ2-1, with D possibly being TRBD1 (5 bases). Trimming cost V 2 bases and J 10 bases, with 9 bases left between them. This CDR3 region has 12 residues. The germline CDR1 and CDR2 sequences are SGHAT and FQNNGV. The DNA for the CDR3 is TGTGCCAGCAGCTTAATAGGGGTGGAGCAGTTCTTC. This gives the protein CASSLIGVEQFF.

At least ten counts were recorded for this clonotype. The rearrangement joins TRBV20-1 to TRBJ2-3; 8 bases are shared with TRBD2. The length of the CDR3 is 16 residues. V shed 5 bases and J 5 bases; nucleotides not matched to a gene: 15. The germline gives CDR1 DFQATT, CDR2 SNEGSKA (reference sequence). The CDR3 DNA reads as TGCAGTGCTCGCAGCGGACTAGCCTTTGGGCGAGATACGCAGTATTTT. Protein sequence: CSARSGLAFGRDTQYF.

This clonotype was found many times. Compared with germline, one end of the junction differs, possibly owing to a read error. The chain links TRBV2 to TRBJ1-5; 10 bases match TRBD1. The CDR3 sequence is 15 residues long. CDR1 and CDR2 from the germline V gene are SNHLY and FYNNEI. The CDR3 DNA reads TGTGCCAGCAGAGAAGGACAGGGGGGCAATCAGCCCCAGCATTTT. This codes for CASREGQGGNQPQHF.

At least ten counts were recorded for this clonotype. The chain links TRBV5-4 to TRBJ1-3, with 7 bases matching TRBD1. Germline V gene lookup returns CDR1 SGHNT and CDR2 YYREEE (reference sequence). This CDR3 is built from 15 residues. V was clipped by 2 bases and J by 3 bases; unmatched bases: 5. This chain's CDR3 is CASSLGWDSGNTIYF. The CDR3 coding sequence is TGTGCCAGCAGCTTAGGCTGGGACAGTGGAAACACCATATATTTT.

There are many counts of this clonotype. This sequence joins TRBV4-3 and TRBJ1-1; the D gene is possibly TRBD1 (6 bases). Trimming left V 1 base short and J 5 bases short, with 26 bases between. The CDR3 loop spans 19 amino acids. The germline V gene encodes CDR1 LGHNA and CDR2 YSLEER. Here the CDR3 reads CASSQVARDIPYPRTEAFF. The CDR3 nucleotides are TGCGCCAGCAGCCAAGTTGCGAGGGACATTCCTTACCCGAGGACTGAAGCTTTCTTT.

Many counts were recorded for this clonotype. V and J are TRBV9 and TRBJ2-3; 7 bases line up with TRBD1. The V gene's germline CDR1 is SGDLS and CDR2 YYNGEE. The CDR3 runs 15 residues. V trimming: 0 bases; J trimming: 1 base; junction bases outside the gene matches: 2. Here the CDR3 DNA reads TGTGCCAGCAGCGTAGGACAGGGAGGCACAGATACGCAGTATTTT. It specifies CASSVGQGGTDTQYF.

Here the CDR3 reads CASSSPRLAGTDTQYF. The CDR3 bases are TGTGCCAGCAGTTCACCTCGACTGGCAGGCACAGATACGCAGTATTTT. The genes are TRBV27 and TRBJ2-3, with D uncertain. Germline values: CDR1 MNHEY, CDR2 SMNVEV (reference sequence). CDR3 length: 16 amino acids. Trimming removed 4 bases from V and 1 base from J, with 15 bases in between.

The chain recombines TRBV6-6 with TRBJ2-5, with D unresolved. Germline-derived CDR1 and CDR2 are MNHNY and SVGAGI (reference sequence). The CDR3 contains 14 residues. V lost 7 bases, J lost 2 bases, and 14 bases lay in between. The CDR3 DNA sequence: TGTGCCAGCATTGATTCGGCTTCTCAAGAGACCCAGTACTTC. Translation gives CASIDSASQETQYF.

Here the CDR3 reads CASRDHGRLDEQFF. The CDR3 DNA reads as TGTGCCAGTAGGGATCACGGGAGGTTAGATGAGCAGTTCTTC. The chain couples TRBV2 to TRBJ2-1, with 7 bases identical to TRBD2. CDR3 length equals 14 residues. V lost 9 bases to trimming and J lost 8 bases; unmatched junction nucleotides: 13. Germline-derived CDR1 and CDR2 are SNHLY and FYNNEI. The entire variable domain, with the rest obtained from reference TRBV2 and TRBJ2-1, is as follows: EPEVTQTPSHQVTQMGQEVILRCVPISNHLYFYWYRQILGQKVEFLVSFYNNEISEKSEIFDDQFSVERPDGSNFTLKIRSTKLEDSAMYFCASRDHGRLDEQFFGPGTRLTVL.

This clonotype has ten or more counts. This chain uses TRBV7-2 with TRBJ2-6; no definite D call. Per the germline V gene, CDR1 is SGHTA and CDR2 is FQGNSA. The CDR3 consists of 15 residues. With 0 bases removed from V and 4 bases from J, the gap between germline ends came to 7 bases. The CDR3, as DNA: TGTGCCAGCAGCTTAGCAACGTCCGGGGCCAACGTCCTGACTTTC. As protein: CASSLATSGANVLTF.

V usage is TRBV7-9 and J usage is TRBJ1-6, with a weak D call TRBD1 (5 bases). Per the germline V gene, CDR1 is SEHNR and CDR2 is FQNEAQ (reference sequence). Trimming cost V 0 bases and J 7 bases, with 13 bases left between them. There are 16 residues in the CDR3. As DNA, the CDR3 is TGTGCCAGCAGCTTAGCTACCGGGGGACCCAATTCACCCCTCCACTTT. The encoded protein is CASSLATGGPNSPLHF.

The table lists this clonotype with many counts. V and J are TRBV29-1 and TRBJ1-2; TRBD1 matches at 7 bases. This CDR3 spans 13 amino acids. Losses at the gene ends were 6 bases for V and 6 bases for J; bases not matched to a gene: 10. Germline V gene data show CDR1 as SQVTM and CDR2 as ANQGSEA. CDR3 region: CSVPKQGSDGYTF. CDR3 coding DNA: TGCAGCGTCCCCAAACAGGGGAGCGATGGCTACACCTTC. Full variable domain (remainder filled in from reference TRBV29-1 and TRBJ1-2): SAVISQKPSRDICQRGTSLTIQCQVDSQVTMMFWYRQQPGQSLTLIATANQGSEATYESGFVIDKFPISRPNLTFSTLTVSNMSPEDSSIYLCSVPKQGSDGYTFGSGTRLTVV.

The gene calls are TRBV4-1 and TRBJ1-1, with 10 bases matching TRBD1. Trimming removed 6 bases from V and 4 bases from J; junction bases left unmatched: 5. The germline V gene encodes CDR1 MGHRA and CDR2 YSYEKL. The CDR3 runs to 14 residues. CDR3 DNA: TGCGCCAGCAGGCCGGACAGGGGGAGCACTGAAGCTTTCTTT. Translated: CASRPDRGSTEAFF.

This clonotype appeared a few times. This sequence joins TRBV24-1 and TRBJ2-2; 8 bases agree with TRBD1. Germline values: CDR1 KGHDR, CDR2 SFDVKD. Unmatched junction bases numbered 8, after V lost 1 base and J lost 5 bases. This CDR3 region has 17 residues. Written as DNA, the CDR3 is TGTGCCACCAGTGATTTTCTCAGGGGACAGGAGACCGGGGAGCTGTTTTTT. It yields the protein CATSDFLRGQETGELFF.

This clonotype was observed many times. Here the CDR3 reads CATSRDMSANQPQHF. Here the CDR3 DNA reads TGTGCCACCAGCAGAGATATGTCCGCCAATCAGCCCCAGCATTTT. The chain couples TRBV15 to TRBJ1-5; D gene ambiguous. Trimming removed 0 bases at V and 3 bases at J, with 9 bases between. CDR1 and CDR2 from the germline V gene are LNHNV and YYDKDF (reference sequence). CDR3 size: 15 residues.

This clonotype occurred many times. The J gene is TRBJ1-5, the V gene TRBV7-2; 12 bases are shared with TRBD1. Per germline, CDR1 SGHTA and CDR2 FQGNSA. Trimming removed 8 bases from V and 3 bases from J; junction bases left unmatched: 2. This CDR3 contains 14 residues. In nucleotides, the CDR3 is TGTGCCAGCGGGGGACAGGGGGCCAATCAGCCCCAGCATTTT. Its protein is CASGGQGANQPQHF.

This clonotype has only a few counts. J is TRBJ1-1 and V is TRBV5-8, with a tentative D call TRBD1 (5 bases). Germline loops: CDR1 SGHTS, CDR2 YDEGEE. Between the trimmed V and J ends, which lost 3 bases and 5 bases, there was a span of 14 bases. The CDR3 loop spans 14 amino acids. CDR3 DNA: TGTGCCAGCAGCTCCAGGACACTGGTGACTGAAGCTTTCTTT. Residues: CASSSRTLVTEAFF.

This clonotype was observed a few times. This sequence joins TRBV4-2 and TRBJ2-7; tentatively, D is TRBD1 or TRBD2 (5 bases each). Germline V CDR1 and CDR2: LGHNA, YNFKEQ. The CDR3 has 15 residues. V was trimmed by 2 bases and J by 0 bases, leaving 11 bases between them. Written as DNA, the CDR3 is TGTGCCAGCAGCCAATCACGAGGGACCTCCTACGAGCAGTACTTC. Amino acids: CASSQSRGTSYEQYF.

This clonotype was seen many times. This chain uses TRBV25-1 with TRBJ2-2; D gene ambiguous. The V and J ends lost 6 bases and 6 bases respectively, with 11 bases between them. The CDR3 spans 13 residues. Germline V CDR1 and CDR2: MGHDK, SYGVNS. This CDR3 reads CASRKQEPGELFF. DNA of the CDR3: TGTGCCAGCAGGAAGCAGGAGCCCGGGGAGCTGTTTTTT.

This clonotype has just a few counts. The chain uses TRBV11-2 and TRBJ2-4; a weak D match, TRBD1 (6 bases). Germline V CDR1 and CDR2: SGHAT, FQNNGV. The CDR3 spans 14 residues. V was clipped by 5 bases and J by 8 bases, with 16 bases between them. CDR3 sequence: CASSQTGTNHIQYF. In nucleotides, the CDR3 is TGTGCCAGCAGCCAGACCGGGACAAACCACATTCAGTACTTC.

This clonotype appeared a few times. V is TRBV20-1 and J is TRBJ1-1; no reliable D call. Germline CDR1 and CDR2: DFQATT and SNEGSKA (reference sequence). The CDR3 spans 14 residues. V was shortened by 0 bases and J by 7 bases, with 15 bases between the two germline ends. The CDR3 nucleotides read TGCAGTGCTAGAGATCAAAGGGTTCCCCGTGAAGCTTTCTTT. Translation gives CSARDQRVPREAFF.

The chain is built from TRBV28 and TRBJ2-7; the D is unclear. Germline loops: CDR1 MDHEN, CDR2 SYDVKM. The CDR3 totals 14 residues. Trimming stripped 4 bases from V and 1 base from J, with 11 bases between. The CDR3 sequence is CASSSATGSYEQYF. The CDR3 DNA follows: TGTGCCAGCAGTTCTGCTACGGGTTCCTACGAGCAGTACTTC.